What follows are 18 T cell receptor beta chains derived from one specimen sequenced in a study of CD8+CD57+ T cells in acquired aplastic anemia (dated by TCRdb to 2017 to 2018). Sequencing was carried out with an Illumina HiSeq 2000. Profiling of TCR beta VDJ combinations and CDR3 sequences used genomic DNA as the template. Through fastp at Q25 and MiXCR, TCRdb rebuilt clones from the public reads, retaining in-frame beta chains. Each record represents a unique CDR3 protein, reported with the most common genes and DNA among its rows. The sample data list roughly 200,000 distinct CDR3 sequences, and 60% to 65% of these were observed just once. The biggest ten clones account for about 31% of the sample. Sequencing was carried out using sorted CD4+, CD8+, or CD8+CD57+ T cells (not recorded which) from PBMCs. These receptors all stem from a human donor in good health.

The J gene is TRBJ2-7, the V gene TRBV19; D might be TRBD1 (6 bases). With 6 bases removed from V and 3 bases from J, the gap between germline ends came to 21 bases. Germline-derived CDR1 and CDR2 are LNHDA and SQIVND (reference sequence). This CDR3 spans 16 amino acids. The DNA for the CDR3 is TGTGCCAGTAGCCGAGATACACAGGGTCCCTACTACGAGCAGTACTTC. Translated: CASSRDTQGPYYEQYF.

The chain combines TRBV10-3 with TRBJ1-2; a possible D gene is TRBD1 (5 bases). The CDR3 contains 13 residues. The V and J ends lost 7 bases and 3 bases respectively, with 12 bases between them. Germline V lookup: CDR1 ENHRY, CDR2 SYGVKD. CDR3 protein: CAIKGDSDYGYTF. The CDR3 region has the DNA TGTGCCATCAAAGGAGACAGCGACTATGGCTACACCTTC.

This clonotype appeared a few times. The chain is built from TRBV20-1 and TRBJ2-3; unclear D gene. In germline, CDR1 is DFQATT, CDR2 SNEGSKA (reference sequence). Trimming cost V 3 bases and J 4 bases, with 14 bases left between them. The CDR3 is 14 amino acids. DNA for the CDR3: TGCAGTGCTAGGGCTGGGAACGAGGCAGATACGCAGTATTTT. Protein product: CSARAGNEADTQYF.

The table lists this clonotype with a few counts. V and J are TRBV2 and TRBJ1-6; D call uncertain. The germline gives CDR1 SNHLY, CDR2 FYNNEI. The CDR3 runs 14 residues. Trimming removed 5 bases from V and 8 bases from J, with 13 bases in between. For the CDR3, the DNA is TGTGCCAGCAGTCCGGAGAGGGATCATTCACCCCTCCACTTT. Residues: CASSPERDHSPLHF.

The chain combines TRBV7-2 with TRBJ2-3, with a possible D match to TRBD2 (6 bases). The CDR3 totals 16 residues. V dropped 6 bases and J dropped 5 bases, with 21 bases sitting between them. Germline CDR1 is SGHTA and CDR2 is FQGNSA. The CDR3 nucleotides read TGTGCCAGCAGTGGCCGACGGGAGTTACGGGGAGATACGCAGTATTTT. Translation gives CASSGRRELRGDTQYF. The full variable domain, rest sourced from reference TRBV7-2 and TRBJ2-3, is GAGVSQSPSNKVTEKGKDVELRCDPISGHTALYWYRQSLGQGLEFLIYFQGNSAPDKSGLPSDRFSAERTGGSVSTLTIQRTQQEDSAVYLCASSGRRELRGDTQYFGPGTRLTVL.

This clonotype was detected ten times or more. The chain joins TRBV7-8 to TRBJ1-1; TRBD1 matches 7 bases. Germline V gene sequence: CDR1 SGHVS, CDR2 FQNEAQ. The J segment lost 3 bases and the V segment lost 1 base, leaving 5 bases of the junction unmatched. CDR3 length: 15 residues. In DNA, the CDR3 is TGTGCCAGCAGCTTAGTGATAGGGGGCGACACTGAAGCTTTCTTT. As protein: CASSLVIGGDTEAFF.

Of note for this clonotype: A single base separates this from a much larger clone, so it may be a read error. V usage is TRBV12-3 or TRBV12-4 and J usage is TRBJ1-5; D is possibly TRBD1 (6 bases). Trimming shortened V by 7 bases and J by 2 bases, and 9 bases separated the two germline ends. The CDR3 extends over 13 amino acids. CDR3 in DNA: TGTGCCAGCAATTACAGGGGCAATCAGCCCCAGCATTTT. Protein sequence: CASNYRGNQPQHF.

In its sample, this clonotype was seen many times. This sequence joins TRBV4-1 and TRBJ2-7, with D possibly being TRBD1 (5 bases). Germline lookup yields CDR1 MGHRA and CDR2 YSYEKL. The CDR3 contains 15 residues. Trimming took 4 bases from V and 4 from J, leaving 17 bases between them. This CDR3 is CASSPHLEGDYEQYF. Written as DNA, the CDR3 is TGCGCCAGCAGCCCTCATTTGGAAGGGGATTACGAGCAGTACTTC.

This clonotype has a count of ten or more. V and J are TRBV7-9 and TRBJ2-1; tentative D call: TRBD2 (6 bases). CDR1 SEHNR and CDR2 FQNEAQ come from the germline V gene (reference sequence). Trimming took off 4 bases at V and 7 bases at J, with 14 bases between the two ends. There are 14 residues in the CDR3. The CDR3 is CASSSTGTSNEQFF. CDR3 DNA: TGTGCCAGCAGCTCGACCGGGACTTCAAATGAGCAGTTCTTC.

The chain uses TRBV5-1 and TRBJ1-6, with TRBD1 identical over 8 bases. CDR1 is SGHRS and CDR2 is YFSETQ in the germline V gene. The CDR3 runs 17 residues. Losses at the gene ends were 5 bases for V and 7 bases for J; bases not matched to a gene: 14. The CDR3 is CASRGLGTGVSNSPLHF. As DNA, the CDR3 is TGCGCCAGCAGGGGTTTGGGGACAGGTGTATCCAATTCACCCCTCCACTTT.

The table lists this clonotype with a few counts. The genes are TRBV28 and TRBJ2-1, with 8 bases aligning to TRBD1. The germline V gene encodes CDR1 MDHEN and CDR2 SYDVKM. The CDR3 length is 13 residues. Germline trimming cut 5 bases from V and 7 bases from J; bases unmatched to any gene: 4. This chain's CDR3 is CASSHRDRNEQFF. The DNA of the CDR3 is TGTGCCAGCAGTCACCGGGACAGGAATGAGCAGTTCTTC. Looking up the rest from reference TRBV28 and TRBJ2-1 gives the full variable domain: DVKVTQSSRYLVKRTGEKVFLECVQDMDHENMFWYRQDPGLGLRLIYFSYDVKMKEKGDIPEGYSVSREKKERFSLILESASTNQTSMYLCASSHRDRNEQFFGPGTRLTVL.

This chain connects TRBV6-4 to TRBJ2-7; 11 bases agree with TRBD1. CDR1 MRHNA and CDR2 SNTAGT come from the germline V gene. This CDR3 has 15 amino acids. Trimming removed 6 bases from V and 5 bases from J; junction bases left unmatched: 9. CDR3 in DNA: TGTGCCAGCAGCCCCCGGGACAGGGGGGATCACGAGCAGTACTTC. Its translation is CASSPRDRGDHEQYF.

The V call is TRBV5-1, the J call TRBJ2-7; TRBD1 might be the D (5 bases). The V end was cut by 5 bases, the J end by 4 bases, with 22 bases between. The CDR3 is 16 amino acids. Germline V gene data show CDR1 as SGHRS and CDR2 as YFSETQ. CDR3 sequence reads: CASSATWGPSFYEQYF. The DNA for the CDR3 is TGCGCCAGCAGTGCTACCTGGGGCCCGAGCTTTTACGAGCAGTACTTC.

The gene calls are TRBV28 and TRBJ2-7; possibly TRBD1 for D (6 bases). The CDR3 length is 13 residues. V lost 7 bases and J lost 10, with 20 bases in between. Germline assignment: CDR1 MDHEN and CDR2 SYDVKM. CDR3 in amino acids: CASTKNHRVGQYF. The CDR3 region has the DNA TGTGCCAGCACGAAGAATCACAGGGTGGGTCAGTACTTC. Complete variable domain (other parts from reference TRBV28 and TRBJ2-7): DVKVTQSSRYLVKRTGEKVFLECVQDMDHENMFWYRQDPGLGLRLIYFSYDVKMKEKGDIPEGYSVSREKKERFSLILESASTNQTSMYLCASTKNHRVGQYFGPGTRLTVT.

There are a few counts of this clonotype. V is TRBV7-8 and J is TRBJ2-5; possibly TRBD1 or TRBD2 for D (7 bases each). Between the trimmed V and J ends, which lost 5 bases and 9 bases, there was a span of 22 bases. Germline lookup yields CDR1 SGHVS and CDR2 FQNEAQ. The CDR3 extends over 15 amino acids. The CDR3 DNA reads as TGTGCCAGCAGCACAACGGCAGGGGGGGGACAGCCCCAGTACTTC. Protein product: CASSTTAGGGQPQYF.

This clonotype turned up a few times. V gene TRBV18 combines with J gene TRBJ1-1; no firm D call. The V gene lost 3 bases and the J gene lost 0 bases, with 8 bases spanning the gap. The germline V gene encodes CDR1 KGHSH and CDR2 LQKENI. The length of the CDR3 is 14 residues. CDR3 residues: CASSPSDVNTEAFF. The CDR3 DNA reads as TGTGCCAGCTCACCGTCCGACGTGAACACTGAAGCTTTCTTT.

This clonotype was counted at least ten times. The chain employs TRBV10-1 and TRBJ2-1, with a possible D match to TRBD1 (6 bases). V was cut by 3 bases and J by 8 bases, with 14 bases left in between. CDR1 and CDR2 from the germline V gene are WNHNN and SYGVQD (reference sequence). This CDR3 has 14 residues. The CDR3 is CASSDTTGSDEQFF. Here the CDR3 DNA reads TGCGCCAGCAGTGACACCACAGGGAGCGATGAGCAGTTCTTC.

The chain links TRBV29-1 to TRBJ1-2, with D perhaps matching TRBD1 (6 bases). From germline, CDR1 is SQVTM and CDR2 ANQGSEA. CDR3 size: 14 residues. Trimming pared 1 base from V and 4 bases from J, leaving 13 bases between. CDR3: CSVEGDKDFYGYTF. The CDR3 bases are TGCAGCGTTGAAGGGGACAAAGACTTCTATGGCTACACCTTC.